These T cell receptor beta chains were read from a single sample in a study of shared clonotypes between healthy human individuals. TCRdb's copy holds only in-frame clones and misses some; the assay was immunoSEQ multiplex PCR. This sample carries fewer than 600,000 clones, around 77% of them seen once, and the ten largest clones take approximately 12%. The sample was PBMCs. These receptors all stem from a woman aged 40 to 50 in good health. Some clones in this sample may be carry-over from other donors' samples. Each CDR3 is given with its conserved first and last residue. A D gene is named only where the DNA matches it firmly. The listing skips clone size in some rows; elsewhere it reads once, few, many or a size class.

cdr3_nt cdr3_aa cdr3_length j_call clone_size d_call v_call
TGCGCCAGCAGCCCAAGGACAGGTTGCGCCCACGAGCAGTACTTC CASSPRTGCAHEQYF 15 TRBJ2-7 many TRBD1 TRBV23-1
TGTGCCAGCAGCGTAGCCAGGGCCACCGGGGAGCTGTTTTTT CASSVARATGELFF 14 TRBJ2-2 . . TRBV9
TGTGCCAGCTCACGAAACGAGCCGGGACTACCAGAGACCCAGTACTTC CASSRNEPGLPETQYF 16 TRBJ2-5 . TRBD2 TRBV18
TGTGCCAGCAGCGGTAGCGTAATCACAGATACGCAGTATTTT CASSGSVITDTQYF 14 TRBJ2-3 . . TRBV9
TGTGCCAGCAGCACAACGGGACAAAGGAACACTGAAGCTTTCTTT CASSTTGQRNTEAFF 15 TRBJ1-1 . . TRBV7-2
TGTGCCTGGAGTGTACAGGGTATAACTTCACCCCTCCACTTT CAWSVQGITSPLHF 14 TRBJ1-6 . . TRBV30
TGTGCCAGCAGTGCTAGGACAGGTCTCTATGGCTACACCTTC CASSARTGLYGYTF 14 TRBJ1-2 . TRBD1 TRBV6-1
TGTGCCAGCAGCCCTCGCCAGGGAGAGACCCAGTACTTC CASSPRQGETQYF 13 TRBJ2-5 . . TRBV14
TGTGCCAGCAGCTTGGTATCCGGAAACGGTAGAGAGACCCAGTACTTC CASSLVSGNGRETQYF 16 TRBJ2-5 . . TRBV5-6
TGTGCCACCAGCAGAGATACGGGACTAGTTGTCGATGAGCAGTTCTTC CATSRDTGLVVDEQFF 16 TRBJ2-1 . TRBD2 TRBV15
TGTGCCAGCAGCGCGGGACTAGCGGGAGGTGGTGAGACCCAGTACTTC CASSAGLAGGGETQYF 16 TRBJ2-5 . TRBD2 TRBV9
TGCAGTGCTTTTCCTCGACAGCAGTTCTTC CSAFPRQQFF 10 TRBJ2-1 . . TRBV20-1
TGTGCCAGCAGCTTAGGCAGGGGGCCAAATCAGCCCCAGCATTTT CASSLGRGPNQPQHF 15 TRBJ1-5 . TRBD1 TRBV7-8
TGTGCCAGCAGATCCGGGGCTGGCTACGAGCAGTACTTC CASRSGAGYEQYF 13 TRBJ2-7 . . TRBV6-6
TGTGCCAGCAGCCAAGATACGGCCCCCGGGAATCGACCCCAGCATTTT CASSQDTAPGNRPQHF 16 TRBJ1-5 . . TRBV4-2
TGTGCCAGCAGCTTTAGCAGGGATGAAGGAGCTTTCTTT CASSFSRDEGAFF 13 TRBJ1-1 few . TRBV11-2
TGTGCCAGCAGCCTATCGATCAGCGAGGGCCCCTACAATGAGCAGTTCTTC CASSLSISEGPYNEQFF 17 TRBJ2-1 . . TRBV7-3
TGTGCCAGCAGCGGCGGAGCGGGTTACGATGAGACCCAGTACTTC CASSGGAGYDETQYF 15 TRBJ2-5 . . TRBV9
TGTGCCAGCAGCAAACTGACAGAGTATTATGGCTACACCTTC CASSKLTEYYGYTF 14 TRBJ1-2 few . TRBV11-2
TGTGCCAGCAGCTTCGACAGGGGGCATGAAAAACTGTTTTTT CASSFDRGHEKLFF 14 TRBJ1-4 . TRBD1 TRBV7-9
TGTGCCAGCAGCTTATGGCCAGCGGGATACACCGGGGAGCTGTTTTTT CASSLWPAGYTGELFF 16 TRBJ2-2 once TRBD2 TRBV7-3
TGTGCCAGCAGTTTACGTGGAGCGGGAGACAACGAGCAGTACTTC CASSLRGAGDNEQYF 15 TRBJ2-7 . TRBD2 TRBV28
TGCGCCAGCAGCCAAGGTCCCCTGTCTAGCGGGAGGGCCGGTAGAGATACGCAGTATTTT CASSQGPLSSGRAGRDTQYF 20 TRBJ2-3 few TRBD2 TRBV4-1